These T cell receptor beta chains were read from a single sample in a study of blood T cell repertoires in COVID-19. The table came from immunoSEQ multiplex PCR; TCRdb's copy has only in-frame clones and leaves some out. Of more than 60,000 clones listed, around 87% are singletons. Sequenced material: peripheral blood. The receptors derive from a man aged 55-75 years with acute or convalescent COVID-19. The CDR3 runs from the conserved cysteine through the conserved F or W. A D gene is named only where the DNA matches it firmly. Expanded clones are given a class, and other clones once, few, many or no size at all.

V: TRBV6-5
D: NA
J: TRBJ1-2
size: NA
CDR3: CASTQTYGYTF
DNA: TGTGCCAGCACACAGACCTATGGCTACACCTTC

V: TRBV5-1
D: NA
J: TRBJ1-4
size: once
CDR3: CASSLGAGRNEKLFF
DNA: TGCGCCAGCAGCTTGGGGGCCGGCAGAAATGAAAAACTGTTTTTT

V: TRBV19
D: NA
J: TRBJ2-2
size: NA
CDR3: CASSIGGASNTGELFF
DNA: TGTGCCAGTAGTATAGGCGGGGCTTCGAACACCGGGGAGCTGTTTTTT

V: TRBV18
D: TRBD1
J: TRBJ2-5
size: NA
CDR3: CASSPRQGEATQYF
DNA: TGTGCCAGCTCACCTCGACAGGGGGAAGCGACCCAGTACTTC

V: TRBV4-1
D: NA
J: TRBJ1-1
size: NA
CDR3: CASSRPGNTEAFF
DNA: TGCGCCAGCAGTCGACCAGGGAACACTGAAGCTTTCTTT

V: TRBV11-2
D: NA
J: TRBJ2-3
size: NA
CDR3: CASSSERTDTQYF
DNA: TGTGCCAGCAGCTCCGAGAGGACAGATACGCAGTATTTT

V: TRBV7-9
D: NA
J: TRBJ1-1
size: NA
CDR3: CASSARQISSTEAFF
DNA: TGTGCCAGCAGCGCCAGACAGATTAGCAGCACTGAAGCTTTCTTT

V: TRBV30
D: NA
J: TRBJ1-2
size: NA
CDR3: CAWSFTTYGYTF
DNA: TGTGCCTGGAGTTTTACAACATATGGCTACACCTTC

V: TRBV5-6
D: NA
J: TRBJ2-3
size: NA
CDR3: CASSFYTDTQYF
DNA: TGTGCCAGCAGCTTTTACACAGATACGCAGTATTTT

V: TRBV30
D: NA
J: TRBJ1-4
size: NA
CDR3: CAWSTGVNEKLFF
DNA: TGTGCCTGGTCGACGGGGGTTAATGAAAAACTGTTTTTT

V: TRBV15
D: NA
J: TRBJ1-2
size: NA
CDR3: CATSRDLHFVGAHGDYGYTF
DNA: TGTGCCACCAGCAGAGATTTACATTTCGTGGGGGCGCATGGGGACTATGGCTACACCTTC

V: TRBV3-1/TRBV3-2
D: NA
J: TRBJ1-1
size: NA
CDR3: CASSPPPPGTEAFF
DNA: TGTGCCAGCAGTCCCCCCCCACCGGGCACTGAAGCTTTCTTT

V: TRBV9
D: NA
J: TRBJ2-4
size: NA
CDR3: CASSVEQGGGGGKNIQYF
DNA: TGTGCCAGCAGCGTAGAACAGGGCGGAGGAGGTGGCAAAAACATTCAGTACTTC

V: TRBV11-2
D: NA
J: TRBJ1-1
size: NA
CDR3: CASSLMAGTTVNTEAFF
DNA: TGTGCCAGCAGCTTAATGGCGGGTACCACGGTGAACACTGAAGCTTTCTTT

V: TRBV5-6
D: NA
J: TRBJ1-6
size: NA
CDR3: CASRPRHWDSPLHF
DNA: TGTGCCAGCAGACCCAGGCACTGGGATTCACCCCTCCACTTT

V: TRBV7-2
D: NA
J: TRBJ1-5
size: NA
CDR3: CASGQGNLNQPQHF
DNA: TGTGCCAGCGGGCAGGGTAACCTCAATCAGCCCCAGCATTTT

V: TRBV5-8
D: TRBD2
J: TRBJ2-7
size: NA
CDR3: CASSLVVSSGGTYEQYF
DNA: TGTGCCAGCAGCTTGGTTGTGTCTAGCGGGGGGACCTACGAGCAGTACTTC

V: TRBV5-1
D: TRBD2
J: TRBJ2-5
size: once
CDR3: CASGTSGDIQETQYF
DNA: TGCGCCAGCGGGACTAGCGGGGATATCCAAGAGACCCAGTACTTC

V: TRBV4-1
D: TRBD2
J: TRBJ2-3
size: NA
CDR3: CASSHPPGGAGASDDTQYF
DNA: TGCGCCAGCAGCCACCCCCCCGGGGGAGCGGGGGCCTCGGACGATACGCAGTATTTT

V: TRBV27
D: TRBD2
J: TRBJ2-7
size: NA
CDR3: CASMVAGDWGEQYF
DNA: TGTGCCAGCATGGTGGCGGGGGATTGGGGAGAGCAGTACTTC

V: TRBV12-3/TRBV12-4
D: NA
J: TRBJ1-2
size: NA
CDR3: CATSRGLMYGYTF
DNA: TGTGCCACCAGCCGGGGTTTAATGTATGGCTACACCTTC

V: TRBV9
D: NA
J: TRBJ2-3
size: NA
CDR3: CASNGGSEDTQYF
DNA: TGTGCCAGCAACGGCGGGTCCGAGGATACGCAGTATTTT

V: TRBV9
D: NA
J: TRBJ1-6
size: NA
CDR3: CASGRTDGSPLHF
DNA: TGTGCCAGCGGCCGGACAGATGGATCACCCCTCCACTTT

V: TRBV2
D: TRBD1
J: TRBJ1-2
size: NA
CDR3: CASSEAEGAYGYTF
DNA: TGTGCCAGCAGTGAAGCGGAGGGGGCATATGGCTACACCTTC

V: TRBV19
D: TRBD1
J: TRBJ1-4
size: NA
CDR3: CATLTGTGDEKLFF
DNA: TGTGCCACCCTCACCGGGACAGGGGACGAAAAACTGTTTTTT

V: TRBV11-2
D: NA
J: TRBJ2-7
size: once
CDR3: CASSQPGIRGPEQYF
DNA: TGTGCCAGCAGCCAACCCGGGATCCGCGGGCCCGAGCAGTACTTC

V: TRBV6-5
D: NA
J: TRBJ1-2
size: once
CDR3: CASSPDIWNYGYTF
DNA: TGTGCCAGCAGTCCAGATATTTGGAACTATGGCTACACCTTC

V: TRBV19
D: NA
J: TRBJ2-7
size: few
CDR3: CASSIGYRTYEQYF
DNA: TGTGCCAGTAGTATAGGATACAGGACCTACGAGCAGTACTTC

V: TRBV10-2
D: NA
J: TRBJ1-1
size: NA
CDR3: CASSSIEGTEAFF
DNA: TGCGCCAGCAGTTCTATTGAGGGCACTGAAGCTTTCTTT

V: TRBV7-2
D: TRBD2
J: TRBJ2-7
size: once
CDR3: CASSIGLAATPQYF
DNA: TGTGCCAGCAGCATCGGACTAGCCGCTACGCCTCAGTACTTC

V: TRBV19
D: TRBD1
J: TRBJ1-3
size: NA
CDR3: CASSIGTAAGNTIYF
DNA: TGTGCCAGTAGTATCGGGACAGCTGCTGGAAACACCATATATTTT

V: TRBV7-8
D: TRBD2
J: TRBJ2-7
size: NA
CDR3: CASSSALSAGGVIEQYF
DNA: TGTGCCAGCAGCTCTGCCCTTTCTGCCGGGGGGGTCATTGAGCAGTACTTC

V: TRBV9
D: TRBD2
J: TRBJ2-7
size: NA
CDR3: CASSVGGGLASYEQYF
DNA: TGTGCCAGCAGCGTGGGAGGGGGACTAGCATCCTACGAGCAGTACTTC

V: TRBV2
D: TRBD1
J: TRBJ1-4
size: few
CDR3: CASGQGAGGEKLFF
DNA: TGTGCCAGCGGACAGGGCGCGGGAGGGGAAAAACTGTTTTTT

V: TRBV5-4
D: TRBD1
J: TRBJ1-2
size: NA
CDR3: CASSATGADTYGYTF
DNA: TGTGCCAGCAGCGCCACAGGGGCCGACACCTATGGCTACACCTTC

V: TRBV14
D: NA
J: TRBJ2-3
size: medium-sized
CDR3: CASSPTLSRGTDTQYF
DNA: TGTGCCAGCAGCCCCACACTGTCCAGGGGCACAGATACGCAGTATTTT

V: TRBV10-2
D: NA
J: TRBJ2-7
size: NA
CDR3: CASSGIYEQYF
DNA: TGCGCCAGCAGTGGTATCTACGAGCAGTACTTC

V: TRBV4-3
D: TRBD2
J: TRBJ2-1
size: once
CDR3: CASSQDSGTRLYNEQFF
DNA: TGCGCCAGCAGCCAAGACTCCGGGACTAGGCTATACAATGAGCAGTTCTTC

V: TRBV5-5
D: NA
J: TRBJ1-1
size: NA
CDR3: CASSLVVPGAVNTEAFF
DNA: TGTGCCAGCAGCTTGGTGGTCCCAGGGGCGGTGAACACTGAAGCTTTCTTT

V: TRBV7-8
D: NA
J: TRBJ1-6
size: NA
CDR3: CASSPGGDSPLHF
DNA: TGTGCCAGCAGCCCCGGCGGGGATTCACCCCTCCACTTT

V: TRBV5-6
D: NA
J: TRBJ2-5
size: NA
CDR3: CASSLGATGWRETQYF
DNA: TGTGCCAGCAGCCTGGGCGCAACGGGATGGCGGGAGACCCAGTACTTC

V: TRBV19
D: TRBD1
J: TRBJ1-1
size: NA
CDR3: CASILGDWDRATEAFF
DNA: TGTGCCAGTATTTTGGGGGATTGGGACAGGGCCACTGAAGCTTTCTTT